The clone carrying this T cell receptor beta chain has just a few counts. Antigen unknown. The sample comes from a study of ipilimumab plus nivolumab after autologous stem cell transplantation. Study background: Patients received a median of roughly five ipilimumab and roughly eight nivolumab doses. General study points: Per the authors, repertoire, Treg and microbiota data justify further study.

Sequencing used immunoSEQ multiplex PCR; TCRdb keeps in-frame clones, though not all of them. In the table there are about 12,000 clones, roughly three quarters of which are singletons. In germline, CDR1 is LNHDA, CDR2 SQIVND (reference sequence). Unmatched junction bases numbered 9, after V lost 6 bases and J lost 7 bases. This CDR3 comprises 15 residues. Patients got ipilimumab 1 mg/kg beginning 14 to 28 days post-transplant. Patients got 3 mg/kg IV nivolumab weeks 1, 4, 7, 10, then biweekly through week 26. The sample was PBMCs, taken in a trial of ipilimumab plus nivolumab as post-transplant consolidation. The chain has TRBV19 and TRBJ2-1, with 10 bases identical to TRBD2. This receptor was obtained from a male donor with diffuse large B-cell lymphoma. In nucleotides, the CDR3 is TGTGCCAGTAGACACACGCCGGGACTAGCGAATGAGCAGTTCTTC. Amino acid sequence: CASRHTPGLANEQFF.